Listed below are T cell receptor beta chains from one sample, sequenced in a study of blood T cell repertoires in COVID-19. The method was immunoSEQ multiplex PCR; TCRdb's version includes in-frame clones alone and lacks a portion of them. The data show 250,000 to 300,000 clones, with roughly 89% seen just once and about 4.5% held by the top ten. The sequencing sample was made of peripheral blood. These TCRs come from a woman in her thirties or forties who had recovered from COVID-19. The CDR3 runs from the conserved cysteine through the conserved F or W. D genes are given only for firm matches. Expanded clones are given a class, and other clones once, few, many or no size at all.

J	size	V	D	CDR3	DNA
TRBJ1-5	-	TRBV10-3	TRBD1	CAISEEGQGRQPQHF	TGTGCCATCAGTGAAGAGGGACAGGGGAGGCAGCCCCAGCATTTT
TRBJ1-5	-	TRBV15	-	CATSREKRQPQHF	TGTGCCACCAGCAGAGAGAAGAGGCAGCCCCAGCATTTT
TRBJ1-1	-	TRBV11-3	-	CASTTNTEAFF	TGTGCCAGCACTACGAACACTGAAGCTTTCTTT
TRBJ2-5	-	TRBV6-4	-	CASSDTPGGGQETQYF	TGTGCCAGCAGTGACACCCCGGGGGGCGGACAAGAGACCCAGTACTTC
TRBJ2-2	-	TRBV19	-	CASSKGVDTGELFF	TGTGCCAGTAGTAAGGGGGTAGACACCGGGGAGCTGTTTTTT
TRBJ2-3	-	TRBV28	TRBD2	CASRGSGGRDTQYF	TGTGCCAGCAGGGGTAGCGGGGGCCGAGATACGCAGTATTTT
TRBJ2-1	-	TRBV5-4	TRBD2	CASSLPLAGWNNEQFF	TGTGCCAGCAGCTTGCCCCTAGCGGGTTGGAACAATGAGCAGTTCTTC
TRBJ2-5	-	TRBV7-7	TRBD1	CASSSGTGVVETQYF	TGTGCCAGCAGCTCCGGGACAGGGGTAGTGGAGACCCAGTACTTC
TRBJ2-1	once	TRBV7-3	TRBD1	CASSALLGTGANEQFF	TGTGCCAGCAGCGCACTGCTCGGGACAGGGGCCAATGAGCAGTTCTTC
TRBJ1-2	-	TRBV19	-	CASSPQGMGYTF	TGTGCCAGTAGTCCCCAGGGAATGGGCTACACCTTC
TRBJ2-2	-	TRBV5-1	TRBD1	CASSLGGRRELFF	TGCGCCAGCAGCCTAGGGGGCCGCCGGGAGCTGTTTTTT
TRBJ1-2	-	TRBV5-5	-	CASSFSPGSYGYTF	TGTGCCAGCAGCTTTTCTCCCGGGTCATATGGCTACACCTTC
TRBJ2-7	-	TRBV20-1	-	CSASGRSSYEQYF	TGCAGTGCTAGTGGGAGGAGCTCCTACGAGCAGTACTTC
TRBJ1-3	-	TRBV15	-	CATSREGGRSGNTIYF	TGTGCCACCAGCAGAGAGGGGGGACGCTCTGGAAACACCATATATTTT
TRBJ2-3	-	TRBV11-3	-	CASSAHRGTDTQYF	TGTGCCAGCAGCGCACATCGGGGCACAGATACGCAGTATTTT
TRBJ1-6	-	TRBV5-4	-	CASRLQIGGSPLHF	TGTGCCAGCAGACTCCAAATCGGGGGTTCACCCCTCCACTTT
TRBJ2-3	-	TRBV6-5	TRBD1	CASRRGTGGTDTQYF	TGTGCCAGCAGACGCGGAACAGGGGGCACAGATACGCAGTATTTT
TRBJ1-1	-	TRBV28	TRBD1	CASSIPQGAPNTEAFF	TGTGCCAGCAGTATTCCACAGGGGGCCCCGAACACTGAAGCTTTCTTT
TRBJ2-5	-	TRBV7-2	-	CASSPSRETQYF	TGTGCCAGCAGCCCCTCCCGGGAGACCCAGTACTTC
TRBJ2-4	-	TRBV7-2	-	CASSFQRAGDIQYF	TGTGCCAGCAGCTTCCAGAGGGCCGGGGACATTCAGTACTTC
TRBJ2-7	-	TRBV19	-	CASSLTTGGYEQYF	TGTGCCAGTAGTCTTACGACAGGTGGCTACGAGCAGTACTTC
TRBJ2-1	-	TRBV11-2	-	CASSLEGGGRGNEQFF	TGTGCCAGCAGCTTAGAGGGCGGGGGCCGAGGTAATGAGCAGTTCTTC
TRBJ1-2	-	TRBV19	-	CASLGGYTF	TGTGCCAGTCTCGGTGGCTACACCTTC
TRBJ2-3	-	TRBV18	-	CASSPPGRLSTDTQYF	TGTGCCAGCTCACCACCCGGCAGGCTGAGCACAGATACGCAGTATTTT
TRBJ1-2	-	TRBV28	-	CASSWDSYGYTF	TGTGCCAGCAGTTGGGACTCCTATGGCTACACCTTC
TRBJ2-3	-	TRBV18	TRBD2	CASSPRRLAGSTDTQYF	TGTGCCAGCTCACCACGGAGACTAGCGGGAAGCACAGATACGCAGTATTTT
TRBJ2-1	-	TRBV7-9	-	CASSSGWNEQFF	TGTGCCAGCAGCTCGGGTTGGAATGAGCAGTTCTTC
TRBJ2-3	few	TRBV5-5	-	CASSGEWTDTQYF	TGTGCCAGCAGCGGAGAATGGACAGATACGCAGTATTTT
TRBJ2-7	-	TRBV5-6	TRBD1	CASSLWTGGREQYF	TGTGCCAGCAGCTTATGGACAGGGGGAAGGGAGCAGTACTTC
TRBJ2-1	-	TRBV7-3	-	CASSSSGEYNEQFF	TGTGCCAGCAGCTCGTCGGGGGAGTACAATGAGCAGTTCTTC
TRBJ2-7	-	TRBV18	TRBD1	CASSPQQGMYEQYF	TGTGCCAGCTCACCACAACAGGGGATGTACGAGCAGTACTTC
TRBJ1-1	-	TRBV7-3	-	CASSAIQGPRGTEAFF	TGTGCCAGCAGCGCAATACAGGGCCCGCGGGGGACTGAAGCTTTCTTT
TRBJ1-6	-	TRBV30	TRBD1	CAWSFQGGNSPLHF	TGTGCCTGGAGTTTCCAGGGGGGTAATTCACCCCTCCACTTT
TRBJ2-1	-	TRBV5-4	TRBD1	CASSSGQGPPNEQFF	TGTGCCAGCAGCTCCGGACAGGGGCCCCCCAATGAGCAGTTCTTC
TRBJ1-2	-	TRBV29-1	-	CSVEDQEGNTF	TGCAGCGTTGAAGATCAGGAGGGAAACACCTTC
TRBJ2-1	-	TRBV19	TRBD2	CASRLAGDNEQFF	TGTGCCAGTAGACTAGCGGGGGACAATGAGCAGTTCTTC
TRBJ1-6	-	TRBV19	-	CASQRAGPPNSPLHF	TGTGCCAGCCAGAGGGCCGGACCTCCCAATTCACCCCTCCACTTT
TRBJ2-3	-	TRBV6-1	TRBD2	CASSEVWGGDTQYF	TGTGCCAGCAGTGAAGTGTGGGGGGGAGATACGCAGTATTTT
TRBJ2-7	-	TRBV6-5	-	CASALDRTYEQYF	TGTGCCAGCGCCTTAGACAGGACCTACGAGCAGTACTTC
TRBJ1-1	-	TRBV10-3	TRBD1	CAISESIISGGMNTEAFF	TGTGCCATCAGTGAGTCTATAATTTCAGGGGGCATGAACACTGAAGCTTTCTTT
TRBJ2-5	-	TRBV7-2	-	CASSHYRETKTQYF	TGTGCCAGCAGCCACTACAGGGAGACCAAGACCCAGTACTTC
TRBJ2-5	few	TRBV11-2	TRBD1	CASSFGTVQETQYF	TGTGCCAGCAGCTTCGGGACAGTCCAAGAGACCCAGTACTTC
TRBJ1-2	-	TRBV3-1/TRBV3-2	TRBD1	CASSQDNPTGRVYTF	TGTGCCAGCAGCCAAGATAATCCGACAGGGCGGGTCTACACCTTC
TRBJ1-1	-	TRBV9	-	CASSVATGRGTEAFF	TGTGCCAGCAGCGTAGCTACTGGGAGGGGCACTGAAGCTTTCTTT